This T cell receptor beta chain is from a study of graft-versus-host responses after intestinal transplantation. In the study overall: Among the recipients, all got anti-thymocyte globulin induction and then tacrolimus and steroids for around 3 years.

The germline V gene has CDR1 SGHTS and CDR2 YDEGEE. This CDR3 is 17 amino acids long. V was clipped by 3 bases and J by 4 bases; unmatched bases: 8. The data were produced by immunoSEQ multiplex PCR, yet TCRdb's version contains in-frame clones alone and is incomplete. The data contain tens of thousands of clones, roughly nine tenths of them singletons. About this clone itself: The antigen is unknown.

Study observations and caveats: The study found high graft-versus-host to host-versus-graft clonal ratios in allografts of patients with graft-donor T cell macrochimerism. Recipient marrow showed GvH clones, some seen first in ileum or blood.

The sequence derives from a human donor who received an intestinal transplant. This chain joins TRBV5-8 and TRBJ2-1; 12 nucleotides match TRBD2. The specimen comprised unstimulated CD8+ T cells sorted from spleen or lymph node cells, sampled before intestinal transplant. The CDR3 sequence: CASSSSSGRAQYNEQFF. CDR3 DNA sequence: TGTGCCAGCAGCTCATCTAGCGGGAGGGCCCAGTACAATGAGCAGTTCTTC.